These 7 T cell receptor beta chains were sequenced from one sample in a study of CD8+ T cells in alopecia areata. Investigators isolated RNA and reverse transcribed it into cDNA to act as the sequencing template. The assay was immunoSEQ multiplex PCR, and TCRdb's table has in-frame clones only and misses some. Here the sample spans about 130,000 clones, approximately 48% being singletons. Sequenced material: CD8+ T cells sorted from blood, taken at week 0. The receptor source for this set is a human donor with alopecia areata.

CDR3 region: CSVVGGTGQTNYGYTF. In DNA, the CDR3 is TGCAGCGTTGTTGGTGGGACAGGTCAGACTAACTATGGCTACACCTTC. The chain is built from TRBV29-1 and TRBJ1-2; TRBD1 agrees at 8 bases. The CDR3 consists of 16 residues. Germline-derived CDR1 and CDR2 are SQVTM and ANQGSEA. J was trimmed by 0 bases and V by 4 bases; bases with no gene match: 10.

The J gene is TRBJ1-1, the V gene TRBV29-1; TRBD1 might be the D (6 bases). The CDR3 consists of 12 residues. Germline-derived CDR1 and CDR2 are SQVTM and ANQGSEA. V lost 3 bases to trimming and J lost 1 base, with 6 bases between them. CDR3 bases: TGCAGCGTTGAGGGACAGAACACTGAAGCTTTCTTT. As protein: CSVEGQNTEAFF.

The genes are TRBV18 and TRBJ1-5; possibly TRBD1 for D (5 bases). CDR1 is KGHSH, CDR2 LQKENI, per germline. This CDR3 has 16 amino acids. Trimming stripped 2 bases from V and 7 bases from J, with 18 bases between. The CDR3 reads CASSPWAREGGQPQHF. DNA of the CDR3: TGTGCCAGCTCACCATGGGCCAGGGAAGGAGGGCAGCCCCAGCATTTT. The full variable domain, completed using reference TRBV18 and TRBJ1-5, is NAGVMQNPRHLVRRRGQEARLRCSPMKGHSHVYWYRQLPEEGLKFMVYLQKENIIDESGMPKERFSAEFPKEGPSILRIQQVVRGDSAAYFCASSPWAREGGQPQHFGDGTRLSIL.

The chain combines TRBV29-1 with TRBJ2-7, with D unclear. The CDR3 spans 12 residues. Germline lookup yields CDR1 SQVTM and CDR2 ANQGSEA. V was clipped by 4 bases and J by 2 bases, with 9 bases between them. The CDR3 nucleotides read TGCAGCGTTGTGGGCGCAACCTACGAGCAGTACTTC. It translates to CSVVGATYEQYF.

There are a few counts of this clone. This rearrangement joins TRBV4-1 to TRBJ2-3; TRBD2 agrees at 8 bases. Losses at the gene ends were 2 bases for V and 3 bases for J; bases not matched to a gene: 7. Germline V gene lookup returns CDR1 MGHRA and CDR2 YSYEKL. This CDR3 is 16 amino acids long. CDR3 region: CASSQSMSGGTDTQYF. The CDR3 DNA follows: TGCGCCAGCAGCCAAAGCATGAGCGGGGGAACAGATACGCAGTATTTT.

This clone was seen many times. The chain employs TRBV25-1 and TRBJ2-3, with TRBD1 as a possible D gene (5 bases). The germline CDR1 and CDR2 sequences are MGHDK and SYGVNS. Trimming removed 8 bases at V and 7 bases at J, with 13 bases between. CDR3 size: 12 residues. In DNA, the CDR3 is TGTGCCAGCGGAGACAGTCCGCATACGCAGTATTTT. Translating it yields CASGDSPHTQYF.

A remark on this clone: A clone one base away is much larger, so this may be a read error. The chain is built from TRBV25-1 and TRBJ2-5; TRBD2 aligns across 12 bases. Per the germline V gene, CDR1 is MGHDK and CDR2 is SYGVNS. This CDR3 comprises 15 residues. The trim removed 2 bases at V and 2 bases at J, leaving 0 bases unmatched. The CDR3 DNA reads TGTGCCAGCAGTGAACTAGCGGGGGGGCAAGAGACCCAGTACTTC. This encodes CASSELAGGQETQYF.